This is a list of T cell receptor beta chains from one sample in a study of blood T cell repertoires in COVID-19. Sequencing was performed with immunoSEQ multiplex PCR; in TCRdb, only in-frame clones are kept and a portion is missing. The sample includes roughly 480,000 clones, about 91% of them seen just once. Input material: peripheral blood. These receptors came from a man aged 18 to 35 with COVID-19, enrolled during active disease. Both conserved end residues are part of each CDR3. D genes are given only for firm matches. Clone size appears in some rows only: once, few, many, or a class for an expanded clone.

clone_size: NA
d_call: NA
j_call: TRBJ2-1
v_call: TRBV2
cdr3_aa: CASSSTPYNEQFF
cdr3_nt: TGTGCCAGCTCTAGCACCCCCTACAATGAGCAGTTCTTC

clone_size: many
d_call: NA
j_call: TRBJ1-4
v_call: TRBV7-9
cdr3_aa: CASSPTTGVNEKLFF
cdr3_nt: TGTGCCAGCAGCCCGACGACGGGAGTTAATGAAAAACTGTTTTTT

clone_size: NA
d_call: NA
j_call: TRBJ2-5
v_call: TRBV4-1
cdr3_aa: CASSQVYSGQETQYF
cdr3_nt: TGCGCCAGCAGCCAAGTTTACAGTGGCCAAGAGACCCAGTACTTC

clone_size: NA
d_call: TRBD2
j_call: TRBJ2-1
v_call: TRBV5-1
cdr3_aa: CASKISGSSSYNEQFF
cdr3_nt: TGCGCCAGCAAGATAAGCGGGAGCAGTTCCTACAATGAGCAGTTCTTC

clone_size: NA
d_call: NA
j_call: TRBJ2-3
v_call: TRBV19
cdr3_aa: CASSTSGGVGDTQYF
cdr3_nt: TGTGCCAGTAGTACAAGTGGAGGGGTGGGAGATACGCAGTATTTT

clone_size: once
d_call: NA
j_call: TRBJ2-3
v_call: TRBV14
cdr3_aa: CASSPYGTDTQYF
cdr3_nt: TGTGCCAGCAGCCCCTATGGCACAGATACGCAGTATTTT

clone_size: once
d_call: TRBD2
j_call: TRBJ2-5
v_call: TRBV14
cdr3_aa: CASSQVAGGPLETQYF
cdr3_nt: TGTGCCAGCAGCCAGGTAGCGGGGGGGCCTCTGGAGACCCAGTACTTC

clone_size: once
d_call: TRBD1
j_call: TRBJ1-2
v_call: TRBV5-4
cdr3_aa: CASRDRDRGSFGYTF
cdr3_nt: TGTGCCAGCCGCGACCGGGACAGGGGATCGTTTGGCTACACCTTC

clone_size: NA
d_call: TRBD2
j_call: TRBJ2-2
v_call: TRBV7-9
cdr3_aa: CASSSRTSGTGELFF
cdr3_nt: TGTGCCAGCAGCTCTAGGACTAGCGGGACCGGGGAGCTGTTTTTT

clone_size: NA
d_call: TRBD1
j_call: TRBJ2-5
v_call: TRBV11-3
cdr3_aa: CASSTHRGRQETQYF
cdr3_nt: TGTGCCAGCAGCACCCACAGGGGGCGACAAGAGACCCAGTACTTC

clone_size: once
d_call: TRBD2
j_call: TRBJ2-3
v_call: TRBV6-2/TRBV6-3
cdr3_aa: CASSYVLAGNTDTQYF
cdr3_nt: TGTGCCAGCAGTTACGTCCTAGCGGGGAACACAGATACGCAGTATTTT

clone_size: few
d_call: TRBD1
j_call: TRBJ1-1
v_call: TRBV19
cdr3_aa: CASSIPGTGIKAFF
cdr3_nt: TGTGCCAGTAGTATACCCGGGACAGGTATCAAAGCTTTCTTT

clone_size: NA
d_call: NA
j_call: TRBJ2-1
v_call: TRBV29-1
cdr3_aa: CSVARGISYNEQFF
cdr3_nt: TGCAGCGTTGCACGGGGGATCTCCTACAATGAGCAGTTCTTC

clone_size: once
d_call: TRBD1
j_call: TRBJ2-7
v_call: TRBV5-1
cdr3_aa: CASTKDRAAYEQYF
cdr3_nt: TGCGCCAGCACCAAGGACAGGGCAGCCTACGAGCAGTACTTC

clone_size: NA
d_call: TRBD2
j_call: TRBJ2-7
v_call: TRBV6-4
cdr3_aa: CASSERAGAPSYEQYF
cdr3_nt: TGTGCCAGCAGTGAAAGGGCGGGAGCCCCCTCCTACGAGCAGTACTTC

clone_size: NA
d_call: NA
j_call: TRBJ2-7
v_call: TRBV11-3
cdr3_aa: CASSAGRGSYEQYF
cdr3_nt: TGTGCCAGCAGCGCCGGGAGAGGGTCCTACGAGCAGTACTTC

clone_size: once
d_call: NA
j_call: TRBJ2-4
v_call: TRBV7-2
cdr3_aa: CASSHHSGAKNIQYF
cdr3_nt: TGTGCCAGCAGCCACCATTCGGGAGCCAAAAACATTCAGTACTTC

clone_size: NA
d_call: NA
j_call: TRBJ2-1
v_call: TRBV3-1/TRBV3-2
cdr3_aa: CASSQVYNEQFF
cdr3_nt: TGTGCCAGCAGCCAAGTTTATAATGAGCAGTTCTTC

clone_size: few
d_call: NA
j_call: TRBJ1-5
v_call: TRBV19
cdr3_aa: CASSIVFQSNQPQHF
cdr3_nt: TGTGCCAGTAGTATAGTGTTCCAGAGCAATCAGCCCCAGCATTTT

clone_size: NA
d_call: TRBD2
j_call: TRBJ2-7
v_call: TRBV9
cdr3_aa: CASSVGTSGGEFSYEQYF
cdr3_nt: TGTGCCAGCAGCGTAGGGACTAGCGGGGGGGAGTTTTCCTACGAGCAGTACTTC

clone_size: NA
d_call: TRBD2
j_call: TRBJ2-2
v_call: TRBV27
cdr3_aa: CASRRLAAELFF
cdr3_nt: TGTGCCAGCAGAAGACTAGCGGCGGAGCTGTTTTTT

clone_size: once
d_call: NA
j_call: TRBJ2-5
v_call: TRBV19
cdr3_aa: CASTPLGGGQETQYF
cdr3_nt: TGTGCCAGTACCCCCCTGGGGGGAGGCCAAGAGACCCAGTACTTC

clone_size: NA
d_call: NA
j_call: TRBJ2-7
v_call: TRBV7-9
cdr3_aa: CASSLDGGSYEQYF
cdr3_nt: TGTGCCAGCAGCCTCGACGGGGGATCCTACGAGCAGTACTTC

clone_size: NA
d_call: NA
j_call: TRBJ2-2
v_call: TRBV19
cdr3_aa: CASSIGRGWDTGELFF
cdr3_nt: TGTGCCAGTAGTATAGGCAGGGGATGGGACACCGGGGAGCTGTTTTTT

clone_size: NA
d_call: TRBD2
j_call: TRBJ2-7
v_call: TRBV28
cdr3_aa: CASSSRPGLAESYEQYF
cdr3_nt: TGTGCCAGCAGCTCGAGACCGGGACTAGCGGAGTCCTACGAGCAGTACTTC

clone_size: few
d_call: TRBD2
j_call: TRBJ2-3
v_call: TRBV7-6
cdr3_aa: CASSALAGGTDTQYF
cdr3_nt: TGTGCCAGCAGCGCTCTCGCCGGGGGGACAGATACGCAGTATTTT

clone_size: NA
d_call: TRBD1
j_call: TRBJ2-2
v_call: TRBV5-5
cdr3_aa: CASTGGHSGELFF
cdr3_nt: TGTGCCAGCACAGGGGGCCACAGCGGGGAGCTGTTTTTT

clone_size: NA
d_call: NA
j_call: TRBJ2-2
v_call: TRBV5-6
cdr3_aa: CASSRGHTGELFF
cdr3_nt: TGTGCCAGCAGCCGGGGACATACCGGGGAGCTGTTTTTT

clone_size: NA
d_call: NA
j_call: TRBJ2-3
v_call: TRBV2
cdr3_aa: CASSSGGPYTDTQYF
cdr3_nt: TGTGCCAGCAGCTCGGGGGGCCCCTACACAGATACGCAGTATTTT

clone_size: NA
d_call: TRBD1
j_call: TRBJ2-3
v_call: TRBV27
cdr3_aa: CASSSPDRGSTDTQYF
cdr3_nt: TGTGCCAGCAGTTCCCCCGACAGGGGTAGCACAGATACGCAGTATTTT

clone_size: NA
d_call: NA
j_call: TRBJ1-5
v_call: TRBV10-2
cdr3_aa: CASSSRERNQPQHF
cdr3_nt: TGCGCCAGCAGTTCGAGGGAAAGGAATCAGCCCCAGCATTTT

clone_size: NA
d_call: NA
j_call: TRBJ1-1
v_call: TRBV29-1
cdr3_aa: CSAQNTEAFF
cdr3_nt: TGCAGCGCGCAGAACACTGAAGCTTTCTTT

clone_size: once
d_call: NA
j_call: TRBJ1-6
v_call: TRBV5-6
cdr3_aa: CASRAQGSADSPLHF
cdr3_nt: TGTGCCAGCAGAGCACAGGGTTCGGCGGATTCACCCCTCCACTTT

clone_size: once
d_call: NA
j_call: TRBJ2-7
v_call: TRBV5-5
cdr3_aa: CASSDGLSYEQYF
cdr3_nt: TGTGCCAGCAGCGACGGACTCTCCTACGAGCAGTACTTC

clone_size: NA
d_call: NA
j_call: TRBJ2-1
v_call: TRBV6-5
cdr3_aa: CASSSQASDEQFF
cdr3_nt: TGTGCCAGCAGTTCGCAAGCGAGCGATGAGCAGTTCTTC

clone_size: NA
d_call: NA
j_call: TRBJ2-7
v_call: TRBV19
cdr3_aa: CASSIVGGGDSKQYF
cdr3_nt: TGTGCCAGTAGTATAGTCGGAGGGGGCGATTCGAAGCAGTACTTC

clone_size: NA
d_call: NA
j_call: TRBJ2-2
v_call: TRBV6-5
cdr3_aa: CASRGDVRTGELFF
cdr3_nt: TGTGCCAGCAGGGGCGATGTGAGAACCGGGGAGCTGTTTTTT

clone_size: NA
d_call: TRBD2
j_call: TRBJ2-5
v_call: TRBV5-1
cdr3_aa: CASSSGGEETQYF
cdr3_nt: TGCGCCAGCTCTAGCGGGGGGGAAGAGACCCAGTACTTC

clone_size: few
d_call: NA
j_call: TRBJ1-1
v_call: TRBV5-1
cdr3_aa: CASSFGRGPLDTEAFF
cdr3_nt: TGCGCCAGCAGCTTTGGGAGGGGACCCCTGGACACTGAAGCTTTCTTT

clone_size: NA
d_call: TRBD2
j_call: TRBJ2-1
v_call: TRBV7-6
cdr3_aa: CASSFFSGSSYNEQFF
cdr3_nt: TGTGCCAGCAGCTTTTTTAGCGGGAGCTCCTACAATGAGCAGTTCTTC

clone_size: NA
d_call: TRBD2
j_call: TRBJ2-3
v_call: TRBV20-1
cdr3_aa: CSASTGGGPRADTQYF
cdr3_nt: TGCAGTGCTAGTACGGGCGGGGGACCTAGGGCAGATACGCAGTATTTT

clone_size: NA
d_call: TRBD1
j_call: TRBJ1-1
v_call: TRBV3-1/TRBV3-2
cdr3_aa: CASSQVYGHRGLRAFF
cdr3_nt: TGTGCCAGCAGCCAGGTCTATGGGCACAGGGGTTTAAGGGCTTTCTTT

clone_size: NA
d_call: TRBD2
j_call: TRBJ2-1
v_call: TRBV30
cdr3_aa: CAWSISGLYNEQFF
cdr3_nt: TGTGCCTGGAGCATTAGCGGGCTTTACAATGAGCAGTTCTTC

clone_size: NA
d_call: NA
j_call: TRBJ2-7
v_call: TRBV5-1
cdr3_aa: CASSLEIATEQYF
cdr3_nt: TGCGCCAGCAGCTTGGAAATAGCGACCGAGCAGTACTTC

clone_size: once
d_call: NA
j_call: TRBJ1-1
v_call: TRBV30
cdr3_aa: CAWSPRNTEAFF
cdr3_nt: TGTGCCTGGAGCCCGAGGAACACTGAAGCTTTCTTT

clone_size: once
d_call: TRBD2
j_call: TRBJ2-2
v_call: TRBV2
cdr3_aa: CASSATAGGPAGELFF
cdr3_nt: TGTGCCAGCAGTGCGACCGCGGGGGGGCCGGCCGGGGAGCTGTTTTTT

clone_size: NA
d_call: NA
j_call: TRBJ1-5
v_call: TRBV23-1
cdr3_aa: CASSQSGSSNQPQHF
cdr3_nt: TGCGCCAGCAGTCAATCGGGCAGTAGCAATCAGCCCCAGCATTTT

clone_size: NA
d_call: TRBD2
j_call: TRBJ2-3
v_call: TRBV24-1
cdr3_aa: CATRGLERGDTDTQYF
cdr3_nt: TGTGCCACCAGGGGGTTAGAGCGGGGGGACACAGATACGCAGTATTTT

clone_size: NA
d_call: NA
j_call: TRBJ2-7
v_call: TRBV18
cdr3_aa: CASSNAYEQYF
cdr3_nt: TGTGCCAGCTCTAATGCCTACGAGCAGTACTTC

clone_size: NA
d_call: NA
j_call: TRBJ1-1
v_call: TRBV4-1
cdr3_aa: CASSQLASTEAFF
cdr3_nt: TGCGCCAGCAGCCAGCTTGCGTCCACTGAAGCTTTCTTT

clone_size: NA
d_call: TRBD2
j_call: TRBJ2-3
v_call: TRBV7-9
cdr3_aa: CASSLGLQRGGADTQYF
cdr3_nt: TGTGCCAGCAGCTTAGGCCTGCAGCGGGGGGGCGCAGATACGCAGTATTTT

clone_size: NA
d_call: TRBD1
j_call: TRBJ2-7
v_call: TRBV27
cdr3_aa: CASSLSRGSYEQYF
cdr3_nt: TGTGCCAGCAGTTTATCCAGGGGGTCCTACGAGCAGTACTTC

clone_size: NA
d_call: TRBD2
j_call: TRBJ2-2
v_call: TRBV11-3
cdr3_aa: CASSSSGTNTGELFF
cdr3_nt: TGTGCCAGCAGCTCTAGCGGGACTAACACCGGGGAGCTGTTTTTT

clone_size: NA
d_call: TRBD1
j_call: TRBJ1-5
v_call: TRBV19
cdr3_aa: CASSTGGRSNQPQHF
cdr3_nt: TGTGCCAGTAGTACAGGGGGCAGGAGCAATCAGCCCCAGCATTTT

clone_size: NA
d_call: NA
j_call: TRBJ2-1
v_call: TRBV4-1
cdr3_aa: CASSLKAGEQFF
cdr3_nt: TGCGCCAGCAGCCTGAAGGCGGGGGAGCAGTTCTTC